This T cell receptor beta chain was sequenced during a study of cytomegalovirus exposure and HLA in healthy donors. Primers included in the PCR were 60 Vbeta and 13 Jbeta primers. Using immunoSEQ multiplex PCR, the repertoire was profiled, and TCRdb retains in-frame clones only, with some absent. This table holds over 80,000 clones, around 81% found once. Worth noting for this clone: What it recognizes is unknown.

Overall study findings and caveats: The study recorded 150 to 200 TCR beta chains that were cytomegalovirus-associated.

This sequence was found in a man in his forties or fifties in good health and CMV-seropositive. Sequencing input: PBMCs.

The CDR3 nucleotides read TGTGCCAGCTCACCCGGGACCTCGGGACTTAATGAAAAACTGTTTTTT. It specifies CASSPGTSGLNEKLFF. J is TRBJ1-4 and V is TRBV18; weak D call: TRBD1 (5 bases). Germline loops: CDR1 KGHSH, CDR2 LQKENI. The CDR3 is 16 residues long. Deletions cut 3 bases from V and 4 bases from J, with 15 bases between. The full variable domain, rest sourced from reference TRBV18 and TRBJ1-4, is NAGVMQNPRHLVRRRGQEARLRCSPMKGHSHVYWYRQLPEEGLKFMVYLQKENIIDESGMPKERFSAEFPKEGPSILRIQQVVRGDSAAYFCASSPGTSGLNEKLFFGSGTQLSVL.